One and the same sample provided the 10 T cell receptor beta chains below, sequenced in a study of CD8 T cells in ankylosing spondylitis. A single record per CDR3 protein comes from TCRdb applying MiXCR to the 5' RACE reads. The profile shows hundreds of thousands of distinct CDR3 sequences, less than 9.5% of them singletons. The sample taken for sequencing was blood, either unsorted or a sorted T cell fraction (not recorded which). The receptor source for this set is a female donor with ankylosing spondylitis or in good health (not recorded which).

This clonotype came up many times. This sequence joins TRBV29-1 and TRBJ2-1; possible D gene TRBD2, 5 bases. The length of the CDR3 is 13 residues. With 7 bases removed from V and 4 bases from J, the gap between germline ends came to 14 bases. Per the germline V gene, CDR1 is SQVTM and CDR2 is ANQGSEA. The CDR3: CSARGRRYNEQFF. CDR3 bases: TGCAGCGCCCGAGGGCGGAGGTACAATGAGCAGTTCTTC.

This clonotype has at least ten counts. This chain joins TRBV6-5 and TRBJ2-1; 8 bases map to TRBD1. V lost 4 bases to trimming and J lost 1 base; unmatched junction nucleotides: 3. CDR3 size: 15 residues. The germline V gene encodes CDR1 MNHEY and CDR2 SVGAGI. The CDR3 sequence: CASSFRGPSYNEQFF. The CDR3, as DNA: TGTGCCAGCAGTTTCAGGGGGCCATCCTACAATGAGCAGTTCTTC.

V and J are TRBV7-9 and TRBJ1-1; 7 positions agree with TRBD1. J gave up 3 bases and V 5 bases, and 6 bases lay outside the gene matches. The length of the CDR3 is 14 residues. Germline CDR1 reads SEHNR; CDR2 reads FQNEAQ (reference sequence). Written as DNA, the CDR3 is TGTGCCAGCAGCCGGGGACAGCAATACACTGAAGCTTTCTTT. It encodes CASSRGQQYTEAFF. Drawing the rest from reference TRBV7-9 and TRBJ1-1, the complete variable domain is DTGVSQNPRHKITKRGQNVTFRCDPISEHNRLYWYRQTLGQGPEFLTYFQNEAQLEKSRLLSDRFSAERPKGSFSTLEIQRTEQGDSAMYLCASSRGQQYTEAFFGQGTRLTVV.

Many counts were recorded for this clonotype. In nucleotides, the CDR3 is TGTGCCAGCAGCTTATGGGCGGAAAGAAACACCATATATTTT. It codes for CASSLWAERNTIYF. J is TRBJ1-3 and V is TRBV11-2; D is ambiguous. The V end lost 2 bases, the J end lost 5 bases, and 10 bases lay between the germline ends. The CDR3 sequence is 14 residues long. Per the germline V gene, CDR1 is SGHAT and CDR2 is FQNNGV. The variable domain in full, completed from reference TRBV11-2 and TRBJ1-3, reads EAGVAQSPRYKIIEKRQSVAFWCNPISGHATLYWYQQILGQGPKLLIQFQNNGVVDDSQLPKDRFSAERLKGVDSTLKIQPAKLEDSAVYLCASSLWAERNTIYFGEGSWLTVV.

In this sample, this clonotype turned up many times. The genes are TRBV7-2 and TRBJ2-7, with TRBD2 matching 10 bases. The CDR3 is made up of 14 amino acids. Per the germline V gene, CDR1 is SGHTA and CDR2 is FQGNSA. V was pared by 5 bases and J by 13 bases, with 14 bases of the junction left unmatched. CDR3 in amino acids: CASSPGTSVSSQYF. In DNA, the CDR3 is TGTGCCAGCAGCCCCGGGACTAGCGTCAGTAGTCAATACTTC.

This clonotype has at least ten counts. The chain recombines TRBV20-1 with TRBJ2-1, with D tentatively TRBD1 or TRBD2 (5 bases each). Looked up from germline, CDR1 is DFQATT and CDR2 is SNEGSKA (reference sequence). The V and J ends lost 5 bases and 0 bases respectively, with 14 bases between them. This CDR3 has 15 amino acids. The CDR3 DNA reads TGCAGTGCTGAGGGGCTGGGTTTCTCCTACAATGAGCAGTTCTTC. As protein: CSAEGLGFSYNEQFF.

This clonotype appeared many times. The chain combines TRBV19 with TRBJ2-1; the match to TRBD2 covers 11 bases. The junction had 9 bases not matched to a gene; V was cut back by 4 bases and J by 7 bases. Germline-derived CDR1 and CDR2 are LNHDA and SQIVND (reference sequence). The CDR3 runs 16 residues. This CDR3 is CASSKDVGLAGNEQFF. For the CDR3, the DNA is TGTGCCAGTAGTAAAGACGTCGGACTAGCGGGTAATGAGCAGTTCTTC.

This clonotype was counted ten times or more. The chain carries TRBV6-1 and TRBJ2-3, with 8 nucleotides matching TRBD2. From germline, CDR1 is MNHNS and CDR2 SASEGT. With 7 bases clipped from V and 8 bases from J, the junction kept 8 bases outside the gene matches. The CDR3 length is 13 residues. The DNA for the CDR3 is TGTGCCAGCACTCAGCGGGGGCTCGGTACGCAGTATTTT. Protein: CASTQRGLGTQYF.

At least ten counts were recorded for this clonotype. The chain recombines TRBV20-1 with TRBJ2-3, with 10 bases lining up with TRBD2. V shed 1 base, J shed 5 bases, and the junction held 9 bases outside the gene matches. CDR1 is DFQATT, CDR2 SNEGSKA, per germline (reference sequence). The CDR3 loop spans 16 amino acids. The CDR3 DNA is TGCAGTGCTAGAGGAGCTAGCGGGAGATCGGAAGATACGCAGTATTTT. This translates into CSARGASGRSEDTQYF.

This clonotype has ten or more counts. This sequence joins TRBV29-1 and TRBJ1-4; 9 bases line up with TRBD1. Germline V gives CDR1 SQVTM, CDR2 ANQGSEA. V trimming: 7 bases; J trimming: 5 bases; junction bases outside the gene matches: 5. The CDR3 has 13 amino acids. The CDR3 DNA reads TGCAGCGGGAGGGGGACAGGGAATGAAAAACTGTTTTTT. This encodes CSGRGTGNEKLFF.